The 7 T cell receptor beta chains below come from one sample, sequenced in a study of radiation and T cells in renal cell carcinoma. Noted time point: blood 2 weeks post-SBRT. Treatment meaning: 15 Gy SBRT to primary tumor, nephrectomy 4 weeks later. TCRdb's table, derived via immunoSEQ multiplex PCR, lists solely in-frame clones and lacks some. The repertoire holds about 150,000 clones, with roughly 87% as singletons. Sequences were derived from blood, sampled from a patient whose treatment included radiotherapy and nephrectomy. These receptors originate from a woman in her 50s with renal cell carcinoma.

The chain carries TRBV29-1 and TRBJ1-1; a weak D match, TRBD1 (5 bases). The V end lost 7 bases, the J end lost 1 base, and 7 bases lay between the germline ends. The CDR3 is 11 amino acids. Germline V gives CDR1 SQVTM, CDR2 ANQGSEA. DNA for the CDR3: TGCAGCGCGGGGGAGAACACTGAAGCTTTCTTT. It encodes CSAGENTEAFF.

This sequence joins TRBV29-1 and TRBJ2-1; the D gene is possibly TRBD1 (6 bases). Trimming took 2 bases from V and 5 from J, leaving 16 bases between them. This CDR3 comprises 15 residues. Germline lookup yields CDR1 SQVTM and CDR2 ANQGSEA. The CDR3 here is CSVENRVIGNNEQFF. The CDR3 nucleotides read TGCAGCGTTGAAAACAGGGTCATTGGAAACAATGAGCAGTTCTTC.

The CDR3 here is CATRRNTEAFF. The DNA of the CDR3 is TGTGCCACCCGGCGAAACACTGAAGCTTTCTTT. The V call is TRBV2, the J call TRBJ1-1, with D uncertain. The CDR3 has 11 residues. Germline lookup yields CDR1 SNHLY and CDR2 FYNNEI. Trimming took off 10 bases at V and 2 bases at J, with 8 bases between the two ends.

For this clone: This same CDR3 is encoded by further DNA sequences in the sample. The gene calls are TRBV7-9 and TRBJ2-5, with 10 bases aligning to TRBD2. The CDR3 loop spans 14 amino acids. The germline V gene encodes CDR1 SEHNR and CDR2 FQNEAQ (reference sequence). Unmatched junction bases numbered 1, after V lost 4 bases and J lost 2 bases. For the CDR3, the DNA is TGTGCCAGCAGCTCGGGACTAGCGCAAGAGACCCAGTACTTC. It is translated as CASSSGLAQETQYF.

This clone was picked up a small number of times. The CDR3, as DNA: TGTGCCAGCAGTCGGGTAGCGGGGGGTTTAGATACGCAGTATTTT. This sequence encodes CASSRVAGGLDTQYF. The chain employs TRBV2 and TRBJ2-3; 10 bases fit TRBD2. Germline V gene data show CDR1 as SNHLY and CDR2 as FYNNEI. V trimming: 5 bases; J trimming: 5 bases; junction bases outside the gene matches: 7. The CDR3 is made up of 15 amino acids. The full variable domain, in which reference TRBV2 and TRBJ2-3 provide the parts outside the CDR3, is EPEVTQTPSHQVTQMGQEVILRCVPISNHLYFYWYRQILGQKVEFLVSFYNNEISEKSEIFDDQFSVERPDGSNFTLKIRSTKLEDSAMYFCASSRVAGGLDTQYFGPGTRLTVL.

This clone was seen more than once but under ten times. The chain combines TRBV7-9 with TRBJ1-2, with D unresolved. V was trimmed by 5 bases and J by 3 bases, leaving 4 bases between them. The CDR3 runs to 11 residues. The germline CDR1 and CDR2 sequences are SEHNR and FQNEAQ (reference sequence). For the CDR3, the DNA is TGTGCCAGCAGCCGGGACTATGGCTACACCTTC. Translation: CASSRDYGYTF.

This clone was picked up one time. The chain joins TRBV6-5 to TRBJ1-1, with D possibly matching TRBD1 (6 bases). This CDR3 spans 14 amino acids. Trimming removed 5 bases from V and 3 bases from J, with 13 bases in between. The germline CDR1 and CDR2 sequences are MNHEY and SVGAGI. CDR3 region: CASSAGQLDTEAFF. As DNA, the CDR3 is TGTGCCAGCAGTGCAGGACAGTTAGACACTGAAGCTTTCTTT.